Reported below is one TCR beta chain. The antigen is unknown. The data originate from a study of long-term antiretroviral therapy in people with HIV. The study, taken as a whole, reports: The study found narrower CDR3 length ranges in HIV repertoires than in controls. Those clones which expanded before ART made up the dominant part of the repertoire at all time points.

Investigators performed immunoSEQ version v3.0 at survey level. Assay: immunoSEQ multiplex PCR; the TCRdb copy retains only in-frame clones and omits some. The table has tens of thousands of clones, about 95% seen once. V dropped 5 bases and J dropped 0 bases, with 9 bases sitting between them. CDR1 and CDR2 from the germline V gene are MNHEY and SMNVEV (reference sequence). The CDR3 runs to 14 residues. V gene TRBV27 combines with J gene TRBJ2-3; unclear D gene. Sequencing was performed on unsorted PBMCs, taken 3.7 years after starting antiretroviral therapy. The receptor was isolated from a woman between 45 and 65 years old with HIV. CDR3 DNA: TGTGCCAGCAGTCCTCAGAGTAGCACAGATACGCAGTATTTT. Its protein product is CASSPQSSTDTQYF.